These 4 T cell receptor beta chains were all obtained from the same sample, sequenced in a study of beta chain features in type 1 diabetes. The whole isolated RNA underwent reverse transcription, so sequencing captured expressed TCRB transcripts. Data came from immunoSEQ multiplex PCR; TCRdb stores just in-frame clones and leaves some out. The profile shows approximately 250,000 clones, roughly 14% of them singletons. Sequenced sample: naive CD4+ T cells from blood. These receptors were obtained from a woman aged 40 to 50 in good health.

This clone has just a few counts. The V gene is TRBV4-3, the J gene TRBJ1-5; D not resolved. Trimming shortened V by 0 bases and J by 5 bases, and 11 bases separated the two germline ends. Germline lookup yields CDR1 LGHNA and CDR2 YSLEER. The CDR3 is 15 amino acids. The CDR3 DNA sequence: TGCGCCAGCAGCCAAGACTCGGGAGGGCATCAGCCCCAGCATTTT. Amino acids: CASSQDSGGHQPQHF.

This clone has more than one count but fewer than ten. This chain links TRBV9 with TRBJ2-6, with TRBD2 matching over 9 bases. Germline loops: CDR1 SGDLS, CDR2 YYNGEE. V gave up 5 bases and J gave up 3 bases; unmatched junction bases: 9. CDR3 length: 17 amino acids. CDR3 DNA: TGTGCCAGCAGGGGCGGGGGGGCCGTCGGTGGGGCCAACGTCCTGACTTTC. Translated: CASRGGGAVGGANVLTF.

This chain links TRBV10-3 with TRBJ2-7; possibly TRBD2 for D (5 bases). The CDR3 runs 17 residues. V was shortened by 3 bases and J by 1 base, with 19 bases between the two germline ends. Germline assignment: CDR1 ENHRY and CDR2 SYGVKD. Here the CDR3 DNA reads TGTGCCATCAGTGATAAAGACGGACGGAGGTTATCCTACGAGCAGTACTTC. Translated, it gives CAISDKDGRRLSYEQYF.

V is TRBV7-6 and J is TRBJ1-4, with D possibly being TRBD1 (6 bases). The CDR3 totals 14 residues. The ends were cut back, 5 bases at V and 13 bases at J, with 20 bases in the middle. Germline CDR1 SGHVS, CDR2 FNYEAQ. The DNA for the CDR3 is TGTGCCAGCAGCCAAACCGACAGGTCTGGGTTACTGTTTTTT. This translates into CASSQTDRSGLLFF.